This TCR beta chain came from a study of blood T cell repertoires in COVID-19. Looking at the study overall: The United States, Italy and Spain were the sources of the acute and convalescent COVID-19 samples. Sources were T cells, B-cell-depleted T cells, or PBMCs; the material itself was cDNA or gDNA.

In the authors' methods: Counts of nucleated cells, estimated from reference gene primer amplification, were obtained. Produced via immunoSEQ multiplex PCR; TCRdb's table is partial and in-frame only. V, J and clone size are those of that table, while D and trimming were read from the DNA. The table has about 150,000 clones, approximately 85% seen once. Germline V CDR1 and CDR2: MDHEN, SYDVKM. The length of the CDR3 is 15 residues. With V trimmed by 5 bases and J by 3 bases, 6 bases remained unmatched. The sequencing input was peripheral blood. J is TRBJ1-5 and V is TRBV28; 8 positions agree with TRBD1. The receptor was derived from a human donor with acute or convalescent COVID-19. The donor label of this sample is uncertain. In DNA form, the CDR3 reads TGTGCCAGCAGTCCACGGACAGGGCACAATCAGCCCCAGCATTTT. The encoded protein is CASSPRTGHNQPQHF.